This TCR beta chain was captured by sequencing in a study of T cells after yellow fever vaccination (dated by TCRdb to between 2018 and 2021). About the full investigation: The SMART-Seq v4 Ultra Low Input RNA kit was used to prepare libraries from fractions with low cell numbers. Two healthy male donors made up the cohort, one aged 18 to 29 years and the other aged 30 to 39 years. Blood was drawn at multiple timepoints before and after primary and secondary immunization, with bulk PBMC replicates and cell subsets isolated. To follow T-cell clones before and after primary and booster YFV17D yellow fever vaccination, bulk TCR alpha and beta repertoires were sequenced over time.

TCR cDNA was synthesized by 5'RACE template switching, which introduced a universal primer site and unique molecular identifiers. cDNA synthesis was primed from both the TCR alpha and TCR beta constant segments. Library amplification involved two PCR steps, and the second step added sample barcodes and sequencing adapters. Sequencing of the libraries was done on either Illumina HiSeq 2500 (2x100 bp) or NovaSeq (2x150 bp). As for the authors' bioinformatics: Demultiplexing of reads and collapsing into UMI consensus sequences were performed with MIGEC, and V(D)J alignment was carried out with MiXCR. Using edgeR on replicate PBMC samples, clonotypes were called vaccine-responding if FDR was below 0.01 and the log2 fold change was above 5 up to day 15. Each bulk clonotype received a CD4 or CD8 identity based on whether the sequenced CD4 or CD8 repertoire contained that clonotype at higher abundance. The public reads were reanalyzed by TCRdb: fastp trimming at Q25, MiXCR alignment, in-frame beta chains only. Each entry merges the rows of one CDR3 protein and shows their most common DNA and genes. V and J calls and clone size were set by TCRdb, not the authors. The sample contains roughly 300,000 distinct CDR3 sequences, around 6.8% of them found a single time. The ten largest clones take up about 18% of the sample.

The treatment or condition label on this specimen signifies: live attenuated yellow fever vaccine strain. At every blood-draw timepoint, two biological replicates of bulk PBMCs were collected. PBMCs were isolated from peripheral blood using a standard Ficoll-Paque protocol. RNA was extracted with TriZol from bulk PBMCs, CD4 and CD8 fractions, and dextramer-positive and dextramer-negative fractions. According to the germline V gene, CDR1 reads SGHRS and CDR2 reads YFSETQ. The CDR3, cysteine through phenylalanine, is 17 amino acids long. Here the CDR3 DNA is all that survives: 51 bases in frame from base 1. Trimming removed 2 bases from V and 2 bases from J, leaving 18 bases between the germline ends. As regards this clonotype: Its specific antigen is unknown. No clone much larger than this one lies a single base away; base qualities are absent.

Overall study results and their limits: Computational filtering was needed because FACS-sorted repertoires could contain abundant contaminating clonotypes from the bulk population. After the booster, most of the clones that had expanded following primary vaccination were detected again (almost 98% of CD4 and 85% to 90% of CD8), which suggests that memory was broadly maintained. Because the study included only two donors, the extent to which the findings can be generalized is limited. A small fraction of clonotypes showed up in both the CD4 and CD8 compartments, probably as a result of convergent recombination. Compared with the primary T-cell response, the secondary T-cell response was weaker but faster, peaking on day 5 rather than day 15.

Recombination linked TRBV5-1 to TRBJ2-3; a tentative D match to TRBD2 spans 5 bases. The TCR comes from a man aged 18 to 35 who received the YFV17D yellow fever vaccine. The input for sequencing was PBMCs, taken around 45 days after the first yellow fever vaccination. The CDR3 sequence is CASSLTRATLITDTQYF. The nucleotides are TGCGCCAGCAGCTTAACGCGGGCGACGTTGATCACAGATACGCAGTATTTT.